The next 25 T cell receptor beta chains were all read from a single sample in a study of shared clonotypes between healthy human individuals. The method was immunoSEQ multiplex PCR; TCRdb's version includes in-frame clones alone and lacks a portion of them. This table has a few million clones, 80% to 95% appearing once. Naivety among CD8 cells was defined by CD45RO negativity and positive CCR7 selection, thereby excluding terminally differentiated effector memory CD45RA+ cells. The sample comprised naive CD8+ T cells from PBMCs. Source of these receptors: a man aged 18 to 29 in good health. Some clones in this sample may be carry-over from other donors' samples.

The chain is built from TRBV25-1 and TRBJ2-2; the match to TRBD1 covers 10 bases. This CDR3 region has 17 residues. Germline CDR1 is MGHDK and CDR2 is SYGVNS. Trimming cost V 6 bases and J 2 bases; bases outside gene matches: 9. The DNA for the CDR3 is TGTGCCAGCAGCCTTTGGGGACAGGGGCCAAACACCGGGGAGCTGTTTTTT. Its translation is CASSLWGQGPNTGELFF. Filled out from reference TRBV25-1 and TRBJ2-2, the complete variable domain reads EADIYQTPRYLVIGTGKKITLECSQTMGHDKMYWYQQDPGMELHLIHYSYGVNSTEKGDLSSESTVSRIRTEHFPLTLESARPSHTSQYLCASSLWGQGPNTGELFFGEGSRLTVL.

J is TRBJ2-7 and V is TRBV5-3; D is unresolved. TRBV5-3 is labeled an ORF, and its function is uncertain. The CDR3 is made up of 12 amino acids. Between the trimmed V and J ends, which lost 5 bases and 2 bases, there was a span of 8 bases. As DNA, the CDR3 is TGTGCCAGAAGAGCGAGACCCTACGAGCAGTACTTC. As protein: CARRARPYEQYF.

DNA of the CDR3: TGTGCCAGCAGCTTGTCTGCGGGACACCTTAGCAATCAGCCCCAGCATTTT. Translating gives CASSLSAGHLSNQPQHF. This chain joins TRBV5-5 and TRBJ1-5; D possibly corresponds to TRBD1 (6 bases). This CDR3 comprises 17 residues. Trimming left V 1 base short and J 0 bases short, with 14 bases between. From germline, CDR1 is SGHKS and CDR2 YYEKEE (reference sequence).

This chain joins TRBV28 and TRBJ2-4; tentative D call: TRBD2 (5 bases). The CDR3 loop spans 13 amino acids. Germline lookup yields CDR1 MDHEN and CDR2 SYDVKM. The V end was cut by 3 bases, the J end by 5 bases, with 8 bases between. This CDR3 is CASSFPGENIQYF. CDR3 coding DNA: TGTGCCAGCAGTTTCCCCGGGGAAAACATTCAGTACTTC.

This sequence joins TRBV28 and TRBJ1-1, with a weak D call TRBD1 (5 bases). The V and J ends lost 10 bases and 1 base respectively, with 22 bases between them. This CDR3 region has 16 residues. The germline V gene has CDR1 MDHEN and CDR2 SYDVKM. CDR3 sequence reads: CAINLLGGSGNTEAFF. The CDR3 coding sequence is TGTGCCATCAACCTACTGGGGGGGTCTGGGAACACTGAAGCTTTCTTT.

The J gene is TRBJ2-5, the V gene TRBV27; the D gene is possibly TRBD1 (6 bases). Trimming removed 5 bases at V and 5 bases at J, with 12 bases between. The CDR3 extends over 13 amino acids. Germline assignment: CDR1 MNHEY and CDR2 SMNVEV (reference sequence). CDR3: CASSPLRGETQYF. In DNA, the CDR3 is TGTGCCAGCAGTCCCCTTAGGGGGGAGACCCAGTACTTC.

The chain joins TRBV19 to TRBJ1-5, with 7 bases aligning to TRBD1. This CDR3 comprises 15 residues. After removal of 6 bases from V and 7 bases from J, the junction contained 12 bases not matched to a gene. Germline values: CDR1 LNHDA, CDR2 SQIVND (reference sequence). The CDR3 DNA reads TGTGCCAGTAGCCGTGACAGGGAGGGCCGCCAGCCCCAGCATTTT. Its protein product is CASSRDREGRQPQHF.

About this clone itself: In the same sample, other DNA sequences code for this CDR3. This sequence joins TRBV19 and TRBJ2-1, with no clear D. The CDR3 is made up of 13 amino acids. Per germline, CDR1 LNHDA and CDR2 SQIVND (reference sequence). V was shortened by 5 bases and J by 4 bases, with 9 bases between the two germline ends. The CDR3 nucleotides read TGTGCCAGTAGTCCACGGACGTACAATGAGCAGTTCTTC. Protein product: CASSPRTYNEQFF.

This chain connects TRBV29-1 to TRBJ2-7; tentatively, D is TRBD2 (5 bases). V lost 5 bases to trimming and J lost 0 bases, with 11 bases between them. Per the germline V gene, CDR1 is SQVTM and CDR2 is ANQGSEA. The length of the CDR3 is 13 residues. As DNA, the CDR3 is TGCAGCGTTCATGACGGGAACTCCTACGAGCAGTACTTC. Translated, it gives CSVHDGNSYEQYF.

This clone is a singleton in its sample. This rearrangement joins TRBV9 to TRBJ2-5; D is possibly TRBD2 (6 bases). Trimming cost V 3 bases and J 5 bases, with 20 bases left between them. There are 16 residues in the CDR3. CDR1 SGDLS and CDR2 YYNGEE come from the germline V gene. CDR3 nucleotides: TGTGCCAGCAGCGGACGGGCCGGGGGTCGAGTGGAGACCCAGTACTTC. Its translation: CASSGRAGGRVETQYF.

The V and J genes are TRBV2 and TRBJ1-5; D gene uncertain. V was clipped by 1 base and J by 4 bases, with 14 bases between them. The CDR3 sequence is 16 residues long. Germline V CDR1 and CDR2: SNHLY, FYNNEI. The CDR3 nucleotides read TGTGCCAGCAGTGAAGGGTCGGCAGCCTTTAATCAGCCCCAGCATTTT. Amino acid sequence: CASSEGSAAFNQPQHF.

The rearrangement links TRBV19 to TRBJ2-1; no firm D call. This CDR3 is built from 13 residues. V was pared by 5 bases and J by 4 bases, with 9 bases between. Germline V CDR1 and CDR2: LNHDA, SQIVND (reference sequence). The CDR3 loop is CASSSLVYNEQFF. The CDR3 coding sequence is TGTGCCAGTAGTTCTCTCGTATACAATGAGCAGTTCTTC.

J is TRBJ2-2 and V is TRBV6-1, with a possible D match to TRBD1 (5 bases). CDR3 length: 16 residues. CDR1 MNHNS and CDR2 SASEGT come from the germline V gene. Trimming removed 1 base from V and 2 bases from J, with 11 bases in between. CDR3 DNA sequence: TGTGCCAGCAGTGAAGAGTCAGGGCCAAACACCGGGGAGCTGTTTTTT. Translated, it gives CASSEESGPNTGELFF.

The chain couples TRBV2 to TRBJ2-7; no clear D gene. V shed 5 bases and J shed 5 bases, with 19 bases lying between them. Germline V gene lookup returns CDR1 SNHLY and CDR2 FYNNEI. The CDR3 runs 15 residues. CDR3 in DNA: TGTGCCAGCAGTTCTGGCCCCCCTAGGTCCCACGAGCAGTACTTC. It translates to CASSSGPPRSHEQYF.

A note on this clone: This sample includes further DNA sequences coding for the same CDR3. V gene TRBV9 combines with J gene TRBJ2-7, with a weak D call TRBD1 (7 bases). The CDR3 length is 12 residues. Trimming left V 3 bases short and J 7 bases short, with 11 bases between. The germline CDR1 and CDR2 sequences are SGDLS and YYNGEE. CDR3 region: CASSAQGGEQYF. Here the CDR3 DNA reads TGTGCCAGCAGCGCGCAGGGGGGAGAGCAGTACTTC.

V is TRBV7-9 and J is TRBJ2-1; a weak D match, TRBD1 (5 bases). Germline-derived CDR1 and CDR2 are SEHNR and FQNEAQ (reference sequence). Deletions cut 3 bases from V and 5 bases from J, with 14 bases between. CDR3 size: 15 residues. CDR3 region: CASSLVYIQDNEQFF. As DNA, the CDR3 is TGTGCCAGCAGCTTGGTTTATATACAGGACAATGAGCAGTTCTTC.

This chain connects TRBV5-1 to TRBJ2-7; TRBD2 matches at 10 bases. The CDR3 sequence is 14 residues long. Germline assignment: CDR1 SGHRS and CDR2 YFSETQ. Trimming at V came to 4 bases and at J to 3 bases, leaving 4 bases not matched to a gene. The CDR3 protein is CASSGRTSGYEQYF. As DNA, the CDR3 is TGCGCCAGCAGCGGAAGGACTAGCGGCTACGAGCAGTACTTC. The entire variable domain, with the rest obtained from reference TRBV5-1 and TRBJ2-7, is as follows: KAGVTQTPRYLIKTRGQQVTLSCSPISGHRSVSWYQQTPGQGLQFLFEYFSETQRNKGNFPGRFSGRQFSNSRSEMNVSTLELGDSALYLCASSGRTSGYEQYFGPGTRLTVT.

The J gene is TRBJ1-2, the V gene TRBV7-9; D gene uncertain. V shed 5 bases and J shed 2 bases, with 15 bases lying between them. Per the germline V gene, CDR1 is SEHNR and CDR2 is FQNEAQ (reference sequence). The length of the CDR3 is 15 residues. The CDR3: CASSPPGRPNYGYTF. CDR3 DNA: TGTGCCAGCAGCCCACCCGGTCGTCCCAACTATGGCTACACCTTC.

J is TRBJ2-5 and V is TRBV2; D is possibly TRBD2 (5 bases). V shed 2 bases and J shed 3 bases, with 7 bases lying between them. The length of the CDR3 is 13 residues. Germline V gene data show CDR1 as SNHLY and CDR2 as FYNNEI. CDR3 in amino acids: CASSEQRKETQYF. The DNA for the CDR3 is TGTGCCAGCAGTGAACAGCGGAAAGAGACCCAGTACTTC.

The rearrangement uses TRBV9 and TRBJ1-2, with D possibly matching TRBD1 (6 bases). V shed 4 bases and J shed 2 bases, with 15 bases lying between them. The CDR3 consists of 15 residues. Germline CDR1 SGDLS, CDR2 YYNGEE. CDR3 residues: CASSPLWGQNYGYTF. CDR3 coding DNA: TGTGCCAGCAGCCCCCTCTGGGGACAAAACTATGGCTACACCTTC.

This clone was seen only once. The chain links TRBV30 to TRBJ2-2; D call uncertain. The germline gives CDR1 GTSNPN, CDR2 SVGIG (reference sequence). Trimming removed 1 base at V and 7 bases at J, with 10 bases between. This CDR3 spans 13 amino acids. CDR3 nucleotide sequence: TGTGCCTGGAGTGGACCCGTCGGCGGGGAGCTGTTTTTT. Its protein product is CAWSGPVGGELFF.

The V gene is TRBV9, the J gene TRBJ1-5; tentative D call: TRBD1 (5 bases). The germline V and J ends were trimmed by 6 bases and 4 bases, with 17 bases remaining between them. Germline V CDR1 and CDR2: SGDLS, YYNGEE. The CDR3 runs to 15 residues. The CDR3 DNA is TGTGCCAGCACCCGGGGGGAGGGATGGAATCAGCCCCAGCATTTT. Residues: CASTRGEGWNQPQHF.

The chain joins TRBV28 to TRBJ2-7, with 9 positions matching TRBD1. Germline assignment: CDR1 MDHEN and CDR2 SYDVKM. V shed 8 bases, J shed 2 bases, and the junction held 7 bases outside the gene matches. This CDR3 is built from 14 residues. The CDR3, as DNA: TGTGCCAGCCTGACCGGGACAGGGCCCTACGAGCAGTACTTC. Translated: CASLTGTGPYEQYF.

Only a few counts were recorded for this clone. The chain combines TRBV28 with TRBJ1-1; maybe TRBD1 (5 bases). The CDR3 totals 15 residues. V lost 2 bases and J lost 4, with 14 bases in between. Germline V gene sequence: CDR1 MDHEN, CDR2 SYDVKM. The CDR3 DNA is TGTGCCAGCAGTTTAGGGTTTAGGGGAAGCACTGAAGCTTTCTTT. Its translation: CASSLGFRGSTEAFF. The whole variable domain, filled in from reference TRBV28 and TRBJ1-1, reads DVKVTQSSRYLVKRTGEKVFLECVQDMDHENMFWYRQDPGLGLRLIYFSYDVKMKEKGDIPEGYSVSREKKERFSLILESASTNQTSMYLCASSLGFRGSTEAFFGQGTRLTVV.

This rearrangement joins TRBV7-9 to TRBJ1-1, with 9 bases aligning to TRBD1. The CDR3 totals 15 residues. V lost 2 bases, J lost 2 bases, and 3 bases stayed unmatched. Germline values: CDR1 SEHNR, CDR2 FQNEAQ (reference sequence). The CDR3 sequence: CASSLIQGANTEAFF. The CDR3 DNA reads TGTGCCAGCAGCTTAATACAGGGGGCCAACACTGAAGCTTTCTTT. Using reference TRBV7-9 and TRBJ1-1 for the parts outside the CDR3, the full variable domain is DTGVSQNPRHKITKRGQNVTFRCDPISEHNRLYWYRQTLGQGPEFLTYFQNEAQLEKSRLLSDRFSAERPKGSFSTLEIQRTEQGDSAMYLCASSLIQGANTEAFFGQGTRLTVV.